This T cell receptor beta chain was sequenced for a study of T cell changes during pregnancy in multiple sclerosis. This CDR3 is built from 15 residues. The ends were cut back, 5 bases at V and 3 bases at J, with 13 bases in the middle. Germline CDR1 is SNHLY and CDR2 is FYNNEI. Produced via immunoSEQ multiplex PCR; TCRdb's table is partial and in-frame only. The table lists some 36,000 clones, 90% to 95% of them singletons. The specimen comprised CD4+ T cells from peripheral blood mononuclear cells, sampled in the second trimester of pregnancy. The J gene is TRBJ1-4, the V gene TRBV2; a weak D match, TRBD1 (6 bases). The sequence came from a female donor with multiple sclerosis, enrolled in a pregnancy study. CDR3 sequence: CASSLRGMANEKLFF. The CDR3 region has the DNA TGTGCCAGCAGTCTCAGGGGAATGGCTAATGAAAAACTGTTTTTT. Full variable domain (outside the CDR3, taken from reference TRBV2 and TRBJ1-4): EPEVTQTPSHQVTQMGQEVILRCVPISNHLYFYWYRQILGQKVEFLVSFYNNEISEKSEIFDDQFSVERPDGSNFTLKIRSTKLEDSAMYFCASSLRGMANEKLFFGSGTQLSVL.